This TCR beta chain was sequenced during a study of tumor-infiltrating lymphocytes in primary liver carcinoma. A remark on this clonotype: Its antigen remains unidentified.

Overall study results and limits: The overlap of tumor-adjacent and tumor-blood pairs was smaller than that of tumor region pairs. Tumors and blood were compared for top-250-clone fraction, and tumors had the significantly higher value (p = 0.039).

A primer in the constant region served to generate TCR beta cDNA from roughly 550 ng of total RNA. Construction of TCR beta libraries relied on three successive nested multiplex PCR rounds employing slightly modified ARM-PCR. Both of the initial two PCR rounds ran for about 9 cycles and employed TRBV1-TRBV30 forward primers alongside a C-beta reverse primer. MiXCR, applied by TCRdb to the multiplex PCR reads, yields one record per CDR3 protein. Of some 190,000 distinct CDR3 sequences in the sample, about 60% are singletons; the top ten hold approximately 68%. The CDR3 has 13 amino acids. After removal of 6 bases from V and 5 bases from J, the junction contained 1 base not matched to a gene. The V gene's germline CDR1 is ENHRY and CDR2 SYGVKD. The source of the blood RNA was unsorted whole blood, and germline DNA was extracted as well.

This chain connects TRBV10-3 to TRBJ2-2; 9 nucleotides align to TRBD1. The clonotype comes from a man aged 40-49 years with primary liver carcinoma and hepatitis B virus infection. The sample was peripheral blood. The CDR3 DNA reads TGTGCCATCAGGGACAGGGGTACCGGGGAGCTGTTTTTT. It is translated as CAIRDRGTGELFF.